This T cell receptor (beta chain) came from a study of OX40 agonist ivuxolimab in advanced cancers. Looking at the study overall: Every patient in dose escalation had hepatocellular carcinoma, melanoma, renal cell or head and neck cancer.

Profiling relied on immunoSEQ multiplex PCR, and the TCRdb table lists in-frame clones only, not all of them. The sample records fewer than 95,000 clones, under 95% being singletons. The germline V gene has CDR1 SGHTA and CDR2 FQGNSA. The trim removed 5 bases at V and 6 bases at J, leaving 7 bases unmatched. This CDR3 has 16 residues. The clonotype comes from an adult with an advanced solid tumor such as melanoma, head and neck, liver or kidney cancer. The genes are TRBV7-2 and TRBJ2-7; the match to TRBD2 covers 16 bases. The sample here was CD4+ or CD8+ T cells sorted from blood, taken in a trial of the OX40 agonist ivuxolimab. CDR3 bases: TGTGCCAGCAGCGGGTTTGGGACTAGCGGGAGGGGCGAGCAGTACTTC. As protein: CASSGFGTSGRGEQYF.